A single sample gave rise to the 5 T cell receptor beta chains below, sequenced in a study of CD8+ T cells in alopecia areata. cDNA reverse transcribed from extracted RNA served as the sequencing template. Sequenced by immunoSEQ multiplex PCR; TCRdb stores in-frame clones only, minus some. The sample holds about 270,000 clones, 60% seen once. Noted treatment: oral pan-JAK inhibitor, 5-10 mg twice daily. Sequenced material: CD4+ T cells sorted from blood, taken at approximately week 51, from a patient treated with tofacitinib. The receptors shown here come from a human donor with alopecia areata.

The chain combines TRBV6-1 with TRBJ1-5; 7 bases are shared with TRBD1. Germline lookup yields CDR1 MNHNS and CDR2 SASEGT. V lost 7 bases to trimming and J lost 2 bases; unmatched junction nucleotides: 5. This CDR3 has 14 residues. Written as DNA, the CDR3 is TGTGCCAGCAATCTCAGGGGGGGCAATCAGCCCCAGCATTTT. Residues: CASNLRGGNQPQHF.

The chain employs TRBV25-1 and TRBJ1-6, with a tentative D call TRBD1 (5 bases). Per germline, CDR1 MGHDK and CDR2 SYGVNS. Trimming took 4 bases from V and 14 from J, leaving 12 bases between them. The CDR3 runs 12 residues. As DNA, the CDR3 is TGTGCCAGCAGTGGGGGACTTTTCGCCCTCCACTTT. Amino acid sequence: CASSGGLFALHF.

This rearrangement joins TRBV7-3 to TRBJ2-5, with TRBD2 identical over 9 bases. V dropped 10 bases and J dropped 5; count of bases not matched to a gene: 14. CDR1 is SGHTA, CDR2 FQGTGA, per germline. The CDR3 is 15 amino acids. CDR3 amino acids: CATDTGGGAQETQYF. The DNA of the CDR3 is TGTGCCACCGACACCGGCGGGGGGGCGCAGGAGACCCAGTACTTC.

The CDR3 spells CASSLVREIRETQYF. In nucleotides, the CDR3 is TGTGCCAGCAGCTTGGTTCGTGAGATACGTGAGACCCAGTACTTC. The rearrangement joins TRBV5-6 to TRBJ2-5, with D hard to call. The CDR3 loop spans 15 amino acids. The germline CDR1 and CDR2 sequences are SGHDT and YYEEEE. Trimming cost V 0 bases and J 5 bases, with 14 bases left between them. The full variable domain, with the rest looked up from reference TRBV5-6 and TRBJ2-5, is DAGVTQSPTHLIKTRGQQVTLRCSPKSGHDTVSWYQQALGQGPQFIFQYYEEEERQRGNFPDRFSGHQFPNYSSELNVNALLLGDSALYLCASSLVREIRETQYFGPGTRLLVL.

The V gene is TRBV30, the J gene TRBJ2-7; a possible D gene is TRBD1 (5 bases). CDR1 is GTSNPN, CDR2 SVGIG, per germline (reference sequence). The CDR3 runs to 12 residues. V lost 3 bases and J lost 5, with 11 bases in between. The CDR3 reads CAWRGVVDEQYF. The CDR3 nucleotides are TGTGCCTGGAGAGGGGTAGTCGACGAGCAGTACTTC.